This T cell receptor (beta chain) derives from a study of T cell responses to AZD1222 COVID-19 vaccine. Some clones are missing from TCRdb's copy, which holds only in-frame ones; the method was immunoSEQ multiplex PCR. This table holds some 200,000 clones, 85% to 95% found once. As concerns this clone: Its antigen is unidentified.

Study-wide results and caveats: Clonal diversity was possibly underestimated, and the donors were mostly white British, with more females. Repertoire sampling was restricted to post-peak T cell response timepoints. The span of vaccine-associated CD4 TCRs extended across spike, with dominance at 160-218 and 743-854.

The CDR3 totals 11 residues. Germline values: CDR1 GTSNPN, CDR2 SVGIG (reference sequence). Between the trimmed V and J ends, which lost 2 bases and 11 bases, there was a span of 10 bases. This TCR came from an adult in good health. The specimen comprised peripheral blood, sampled on day 0 of MenACWY control vaccination. The chain couples TRBV30 to TRBJ1-3; D gene unclear. CDR3 nucleotides: TGTGCCTGGAGTCCCTCTACCCCCATATATTTT. It codes for CAWSPSTPIYF. The full variable domain, completed using reference TRBV30 and TRBJ1-3, is SQTIHQWPATLVQPVGSPLSLECTVEGTSNPNLYWYRQAAGRGLQLLFYSVGIGQISSEVPQNLSASRPQDRQFILSSKKLLLSDSGFYLCAWSPSTPIYFGEGSWLTVV.